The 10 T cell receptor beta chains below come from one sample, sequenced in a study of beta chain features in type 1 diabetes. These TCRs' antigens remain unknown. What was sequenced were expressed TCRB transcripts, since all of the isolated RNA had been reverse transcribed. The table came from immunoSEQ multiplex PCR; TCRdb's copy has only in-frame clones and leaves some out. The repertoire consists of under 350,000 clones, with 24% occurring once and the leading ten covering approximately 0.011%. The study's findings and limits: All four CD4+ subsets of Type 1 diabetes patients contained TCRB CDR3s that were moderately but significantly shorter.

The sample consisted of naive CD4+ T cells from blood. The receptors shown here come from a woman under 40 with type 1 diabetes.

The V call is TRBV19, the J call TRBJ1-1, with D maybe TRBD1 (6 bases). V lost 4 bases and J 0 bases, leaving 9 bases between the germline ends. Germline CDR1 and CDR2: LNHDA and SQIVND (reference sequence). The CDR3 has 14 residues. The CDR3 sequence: CASSTGQVNTEAFF. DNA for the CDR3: TGTGCCAGTAGTACGGGACAAGTGAACACTGAAGCTTTCTTT.

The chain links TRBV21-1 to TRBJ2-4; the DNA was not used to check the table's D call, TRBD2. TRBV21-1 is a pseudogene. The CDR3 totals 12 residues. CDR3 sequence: CASSKDGNIQYF. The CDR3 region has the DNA TGTGCCAGCAGCAAAGACGGAAACATTCAGTACTTC.

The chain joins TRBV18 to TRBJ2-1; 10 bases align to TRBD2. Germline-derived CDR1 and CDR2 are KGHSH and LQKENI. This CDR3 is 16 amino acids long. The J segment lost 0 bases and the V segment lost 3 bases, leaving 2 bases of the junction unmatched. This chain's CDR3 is CASSPTSGYSYNEQFF. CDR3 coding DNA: TGTGCCAGCTCACCGACTAGCGGGTACTCCTACAATGAGCAGTTCTTC.

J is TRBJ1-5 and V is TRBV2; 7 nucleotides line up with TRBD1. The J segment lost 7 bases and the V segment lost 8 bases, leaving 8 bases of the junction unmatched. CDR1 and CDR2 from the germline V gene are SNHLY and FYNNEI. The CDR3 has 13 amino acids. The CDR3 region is CASSRDSGQPQHF. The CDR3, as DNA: TGTGCCAGCTCCCGGGACAGTGGACAGCCCCAGCATTTT.

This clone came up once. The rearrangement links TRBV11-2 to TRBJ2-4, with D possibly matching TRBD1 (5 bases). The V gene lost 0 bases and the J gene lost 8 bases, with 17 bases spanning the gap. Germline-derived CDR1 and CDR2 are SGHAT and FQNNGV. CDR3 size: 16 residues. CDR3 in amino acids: CASSLDHLLLGHIQYF. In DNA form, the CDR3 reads TGTGCCAGCAGCTTAGACCACCTCCTGCTGGGGCACATTCAGTACTTC.

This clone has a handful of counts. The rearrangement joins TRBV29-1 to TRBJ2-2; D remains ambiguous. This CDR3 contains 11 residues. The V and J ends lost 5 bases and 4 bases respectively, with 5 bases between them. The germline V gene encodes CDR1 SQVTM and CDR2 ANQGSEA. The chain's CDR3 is CSVSRTGELFF. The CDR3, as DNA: TGCAGCGTTAGCCGCACCGGGGAGCTGTTTTTT.

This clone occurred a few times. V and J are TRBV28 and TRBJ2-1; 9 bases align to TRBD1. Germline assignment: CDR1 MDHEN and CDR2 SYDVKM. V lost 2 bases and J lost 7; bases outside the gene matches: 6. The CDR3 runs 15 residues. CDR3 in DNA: TGTGCCAGCAGTTTAGGGGGACAGGGCCTGAATGAGCAGTTCTTC. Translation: CASSLGGQGLNEQFF.

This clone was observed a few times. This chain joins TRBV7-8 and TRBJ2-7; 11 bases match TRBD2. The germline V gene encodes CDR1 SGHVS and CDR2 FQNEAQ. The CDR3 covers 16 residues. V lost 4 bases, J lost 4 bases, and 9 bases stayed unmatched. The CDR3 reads CASSSLGLAVKYEQYF. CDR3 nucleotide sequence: TGTGCCAGCAGCTCCCTGGGACTAGCGGTAAAATACGAGCAGTACTTC.

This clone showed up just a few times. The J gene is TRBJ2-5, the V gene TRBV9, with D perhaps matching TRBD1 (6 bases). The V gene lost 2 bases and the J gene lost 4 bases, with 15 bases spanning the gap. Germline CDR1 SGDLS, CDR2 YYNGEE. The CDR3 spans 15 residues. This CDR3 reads CASSVSRGSLETQYF. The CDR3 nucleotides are TGTGCCAGCAGCGTTAGCAGGGGAAGTCTAGAGACCCAGTACTTC.

CDR3 bases: TGTGCCAGCAGCTTGGTTACAGGGGCGCGCTACGAGCAGTACTTC. It is translated as CASSLVTGARYEQYF. The J gene is TRBJ2-7, the V gene TRBV5-4, with TRBD1 matching 7 bases. Germline CDR1 is SGHNT and CDR2 is YYREEE (reference sequence). CDR3 length: 15 residues. V lost 0 bases and J lost 3; bases outside the gene matches: 6.